One and the same sample provided the 14 T cell receptor beta chains below, sequenced in a study of patients and donors after allogeneic stem cell transplantation. One entry per CDR3 protein results from TCRdb running MiXCR on the RT-PCR reads. The sample lists hundreds of thousands of distinct CDR3 sequences, 16% seen once, with around 6.8% in the top ten. Sequencing input: blood, either unsorted or a sorted T cell fraction (not recorded which). These TCRs come from a human donor who was either an allogeneic HSCT recipient or a stem cell or donor lymphocyte infusion donor (not recorded which). It is not recorded whose cells these are; they may come from a transplant donor.

DNA for the CDR3: TGTGCCAGCAGCTTTTCGGCCGCTGATAATTCACCCCTCCACTTT. Protein product: CASSFSAADNSPLHF. The rearrangement uses TRBV7-9 and TRBJ1-6; D ambiguous. Germline-derived CDR1 and CDR2 are SEHNR and FQNEAQ (reference sequence). The CDR3 totals 15 residues. Trimming removed 3 bases from V and 5 bases from J, with 11 bases in between. Supplemented by reference TRBV7-9 and TRBJ1-6, the full variable domain reads DTGVSQNPRHKITKRGQNVTFRCDPISEHNRLYWYRQTLGQGPEFLTYFQNEAQLEKSRLLSDRFSAERPKGSFSTLEIQRTEQGDSAMYLCASSFSAADNSPLHFGNGTRLTVT.

The V and J genes are TRBV7-9 and TRBJ1-4; no definite D call. Per germline, CDR1 SEHNR and CDR2 FQNEAQ (reference sequence). The CDR3 is made up of 17 amino acids. Trimming pared 2 bases from V and 3 bases from J, leaving 16 bases between. DNA of the CDR3: TGTGCCAGCAGCTTATTAGCCCCTAATCAGGCTAATGAAAAACTGTTTTTT. This sequence encodes CASSLLAPNQANEKLFF.

The chain recombines TRBV2 with TRBJ2-6; D unclear. Germline CDR1 SNHLY, CDR2 FYNNEI. The CDR3 loop spans 14 amino acids. V dropped 7 bases and J dropped 0 bases, with 7 bases sitting between them. The CDR3 loop reads CASIVVSGANVLTF. The CDR3 DNA follows: TGTGCCAGCATAGTGGTCTCTGGGGCCAACGTCCTGACTTTC.

The CDR3 DNA reads as TGTGCCAGCTCACCACCGGGACAGGGTTTCTACGAGCAGTACTTC. Translating gives CASSPPGQGFYEQYF. The chain carries TRBV18 and TRBJ2-7, with 9 bases that match TRBD1. CDR1 and CDR2 (germline): KGHSH, LQKENI. V dropped 0 bases and J dropped 3; count of bases not matched to a gene: 3. The CDR3 spans 15 residues.

V usage is TRBV4-2 and J usage is TRBJ1-4; TRBD1 might be the D (6 bases). This CDR3 has 19 residues. The germline CDR1 and CDR2 sequences are LGHNA and YNFKEQ. The V gene lost 0 bases and the J gene lost 1 base, with 18 bases spanning the gap. The CDR3 reads CASSQEGRGSRGTNEKLFF. The CDR3 region has the DNA TGTGCCAGCAGCCAAGAGGGCAGGGGATCGAGAGGAACTAATGAAAAACTGTTTTTT.

V is TRBV19 and J is TRBJ1-1, with D possibly being TRBD1 (5 bases). This CDR3 spans 13 amino acids. V shed 7 bases and J shed 4 bases, with 13 bases lying between them. In germline, CDR1 is LNHDA, CDR2 SQIVND (reference sequence). This chain's CDR3 is CASNTGGVTEAFF. Here the CDR3 DNA reads TGTGCCAGTAATACGGGGGGAGTCACTGAAGCTTTCTTT.

This clonotype was found a few times. The gene calls are TRBV20-1 and TRBJ2-6; D gene unclear. Germline-derived CDR1 and CDR2 are DFQATT and SNEGSKA (reference sequence). This CDR3 region has 16 residues. V lost 3 bases and J lost 0, with 12 bases in between. The CDR3 nucleotides are TGCAGTGCTAGTCTTCGGTTTGGCTCTGGGGCCAACGTCCTGACTTTC. This codes for CSASLRFGSGANVLTF.

A few counts support this clonotype. V and J are TRBV20-1 and TRBJ2-7, with 7 bases lining up with TRBD2. The germline gives CDR1 DFQATT, CDR2 SNEGSKA (reference sequence). Losses at the gene ends were 5 bases for V and 4 bases for J; bases not matched to a gene: 5. The CDR3 is 12 amino acids. CDR3 amino acids: CSARGRVYEQYF. CDR3 coding DNA: TGCAGTGCTCGTGGGAGGGTTTACGAGCAGTACTTC.

The chain joins TRBV5-5 to TRBJ1-2; weak D call: TRBD1 (6 bases). The CDR3 length is 17 residues. Deletions cut 4 bases from V and 0 bases from J, with 19 bases between. Looked up from germline, CDR1 is SGHKS and CDR2 is YYEKEE (reference sequence). The DNA of the CDR3 is TGTGCCAGCAGCCCTAGAATTTTTGGACAGTCTAACTATGGCTACACCTTC. Translation: CASSPRIFGQSNYGYTF.

The chain couples TRBV5-1 to TRBJ2-3; no clear D. Germline CDR1 and CDR2: SGHRS and YFSETQ. V lost 1 base, J lost 4 bases, and 13 bases lay in between. The CDR3 extends over 15 amino acids. CDR3 protein: CASSLYKGPADTQYF. The CDR3 DNA is TGCGCCAGCAGCTTGTACAAAGGGCCCGCAGATACGCAGTATTTT.

This chain links TRBV7-6 with TRBJ2-3; the D gene could be TRBD1 or TRBD2 (5 bases each). Germline V gene lookup returns CDR1 SGHVS and CDR2 FNYEAQ. CDR3 size: 12 residues. The V end was cut by 1 base, the J end by 11 bases, with 10 bases between. CDR3 bases: TGTGCCAGCAGCTTAGGGGGGATGGGGCAGTATTTT. It yields the protein CASSLGGMGQYF.

The chain combines TRBV20-1 with TRBJ2-2; D ambiguous. Deletions cut 0 bases from V and 4 bases from J, with 6 bases between. In germline, CDR1 is DFQATT, CDR2 SNEGSKA (reference sequence). The CDR3 runs 13 residues. The CDR3 DNA follows: TGCAGTGCTAGAGATCTCGGCACCGGGGAGCTGTTTTTT. Its protein product is CSARDLGTGELFF.

The V gene is TRBV4-3, the J gene TRBJ2-1; D possibly corresponds to TRBD1 (6 bases). This CDR3 is built from 15 residues. With 4 bases removed from V and 8 bases from J, the gap between germline ends came to 18 bases. Germline V gene sequence: CDR1 LGHNA, CDR2 YSLEER. CDR3 nucleotides: TGCGCCAGCAGCCCCCAGGGGAAAGGGCAGGATGAGCAGTTCTTC. Translating it yields CASSPQGKGQDEQFF.

In its sample, this clonotype was seen a few times. The gene calls are TRBV19 and TRBJ2-1, with D hard to call. Germline CDR1 is LNHDA and CDR2 is SQIVND (reference sequence). Trimming shortened V by 1 base and J by 8 bases, and 6 bases separated the two germline ends. The CDR3 sequence is 12 residues long. The CDR3 DNA reads as TGTGCCAGTAGTATAGGTAGAGATGAGCAGTTCTTC. Translated: CASSIGRDEQFF.